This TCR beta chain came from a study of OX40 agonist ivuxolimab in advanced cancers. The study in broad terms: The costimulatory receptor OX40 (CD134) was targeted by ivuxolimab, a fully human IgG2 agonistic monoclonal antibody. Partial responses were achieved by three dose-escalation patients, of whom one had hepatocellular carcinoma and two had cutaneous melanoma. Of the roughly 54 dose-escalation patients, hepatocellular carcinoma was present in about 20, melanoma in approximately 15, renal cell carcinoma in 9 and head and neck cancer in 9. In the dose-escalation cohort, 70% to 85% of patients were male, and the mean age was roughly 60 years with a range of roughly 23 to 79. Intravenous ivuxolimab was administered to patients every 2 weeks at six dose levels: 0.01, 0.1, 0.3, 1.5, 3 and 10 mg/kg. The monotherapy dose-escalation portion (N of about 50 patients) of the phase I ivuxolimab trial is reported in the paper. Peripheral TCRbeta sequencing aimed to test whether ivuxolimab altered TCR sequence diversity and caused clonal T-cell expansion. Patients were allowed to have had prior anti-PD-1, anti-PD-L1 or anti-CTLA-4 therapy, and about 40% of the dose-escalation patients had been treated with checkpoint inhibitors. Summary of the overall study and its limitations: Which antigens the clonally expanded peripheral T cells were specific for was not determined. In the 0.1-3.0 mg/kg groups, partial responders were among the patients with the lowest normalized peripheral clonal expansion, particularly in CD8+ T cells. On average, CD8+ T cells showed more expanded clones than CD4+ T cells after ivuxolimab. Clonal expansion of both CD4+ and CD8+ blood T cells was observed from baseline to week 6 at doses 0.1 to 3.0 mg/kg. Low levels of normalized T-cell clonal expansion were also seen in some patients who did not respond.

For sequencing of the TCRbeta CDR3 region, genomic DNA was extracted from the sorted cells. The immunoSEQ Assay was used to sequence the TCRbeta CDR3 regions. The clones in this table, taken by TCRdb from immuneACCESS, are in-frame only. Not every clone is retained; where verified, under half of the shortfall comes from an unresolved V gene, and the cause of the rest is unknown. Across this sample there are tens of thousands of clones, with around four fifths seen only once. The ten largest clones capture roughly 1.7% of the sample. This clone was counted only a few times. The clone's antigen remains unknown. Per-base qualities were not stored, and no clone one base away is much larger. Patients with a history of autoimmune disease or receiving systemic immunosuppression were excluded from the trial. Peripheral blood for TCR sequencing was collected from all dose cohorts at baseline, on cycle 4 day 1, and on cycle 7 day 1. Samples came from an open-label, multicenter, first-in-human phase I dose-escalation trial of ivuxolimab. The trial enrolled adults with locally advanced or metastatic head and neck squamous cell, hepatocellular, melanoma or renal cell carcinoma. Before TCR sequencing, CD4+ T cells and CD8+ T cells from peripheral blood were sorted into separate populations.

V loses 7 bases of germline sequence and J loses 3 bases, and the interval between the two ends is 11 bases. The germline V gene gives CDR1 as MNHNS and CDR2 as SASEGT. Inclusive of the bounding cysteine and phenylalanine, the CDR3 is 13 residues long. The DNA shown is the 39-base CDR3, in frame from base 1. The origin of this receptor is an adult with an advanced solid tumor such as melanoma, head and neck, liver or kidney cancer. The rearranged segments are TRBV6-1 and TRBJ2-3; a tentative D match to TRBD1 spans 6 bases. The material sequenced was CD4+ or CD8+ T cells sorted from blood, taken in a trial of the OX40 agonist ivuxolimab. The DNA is TGTGCCAGCATCAGGGGTAGGACAGATACGCAGTATTTT. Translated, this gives CASIRGRTDTQYF.